This T cell receptor (beta chain) was documented in a study of CD8+ T cells in alopecia areata (dated by TCRdb to 2017 to 2018). Study-level background: Treated patients were enrolled in an open-label pilot trial of oral tofacitinib, 5 to 10 mg twice daily, for moderate-to-severe alopecia areata. Scalp clonality was compared among normal scalp (n=4), patchy alopecia areata scalp (n=8), and alopecia totalis/universalis scalp (n=8). immunoSEQ multiplex PCR using 35 Vbeta forward primers and 13 Jbeta reverse primers was used to amplify TCRbeta CDR3 regions. In humans, TCRbeta sequencing was performed on scalp tissue and on sorted CD4+ and CD8+ peripheral blood T cells from healthy controls and from patients with patchy or totalis/universalis alopecia areata. Patients received tofacitinib for 6 to 18 months and were then followed off drug for 6 months to check for delayed response and recurrence. Tofacitinib-treated patients had biopsies at baseline and at 4 and 24 weeks of treatment, with a later scalp biopsy in several patients. Disease severity in treated patients was measured with the SALT score, which quantifies the percentage of affected scalp surface area. RNA came from the PAXgene miRNA kit for fixed scalp, the miRNeasy kit for PBMCs, and the RNeasy kit for mouse skin. To study T cell clonal expansion in alopecia areata, the researchers applied high-throughput TCRbeta sequencing to both the C3H/HeJ mouse model and human patients.

Receptor libraries were prepared by the immunoSEQ multiplex PCR assay. RNA was extracted from all samples and reverse transcribed into cDNA as template for TCR sequencing. SuperScript III was used for first-strand cDNA synthesis, primed with a 2:1 mix of oligo-dT and random hexamers. A synthetic immune receptor repertoire was used to measure amplification bias, and any remaining bias was corrected computationally. Per the authors' processing: Raw reads were preprocessed to remove errors, and CDR3 was defined according to IMGT conventions as the region from the conserved cysteine to phenylalanine. Clonality was computed by normalizing Shannon entropy by log2 of the number of productive unique TCRs and subtracting the result from 1. Scalp TCRbeta sequences were cross-referenced with sorted blood CD4 and CD8 repertoires so that the CD4 or CD8 identity of scalp clones could be inferred. TCRdb provides this immuneACCESS table in a form limited to in-frame rearrangements. Some clones are lacking; in checked studies, under half of them reflect an unresolved V gene, and why the rest are absent is not known. The V and J calls and clone size are taken from that table; D and trimming were inferred from the DNA. Here the sample has 110,000 to 150,000 clones; about 88% occur a single time. The ten largest clones capture about 13% of the sample.

The germline V gene sets CDR1 to SGDLS and CDR2 to YYNGEE. V and J lose 0 bases and 5 bases, and a span of 4 bases separates them. Measured from the cysteine to the phenylalanine, the CDR3 is 12 residues long. Kept here is only the CDR3 DNA, which spans 36 bases and is read in frame from base 1. On the study overall, not on this receptor specifically: Higher clonality and more expanded CD8+ clones were observed in lesional scalp than in normal scalp, particularly in alopecia totalis/universalis, a finding suggestive of antigenic drive. Scalp TCR repertoire analysis is complicated because resident alphabeta T cells in normal human skin are also sequenced, whereas mouse skin is dominated by gammadelta T cells. During tofacitinib treatment, many expanded lesional clones stuck around in both scalp and blood, and this persistence may partly explain why relapse happens after treatment is stopped. Because the treated cohort was small and had just a single nonresponder, larger studies are needed to establish links between baseline CD8+ expansion and response. Scalp clonality and the number of expanded CD8+ clones among the top 100 scalp clones were significantly decreased by tofacitinib. Compared with mice, TCR sequences shared between patients were less clear, possibly partly because of HLA diversity across the patient population.

This specimen's time point label, interpreted: more than 3 weeks on oral tofacitinib. The meaning of the sample's treatment or condition label: oral pan-JAK inhibitor, 5-10 mg twice daily. From alopecia areata patients, peripheral blood was collected along with lesional scalp punch biopsies. After PBMCs were isolated by density centrifugation and stained for CD3, CD4 and CD8, a FACSAria was used to sort CD4+ and CD8+ T cells. On this clone itself: Its antigen is not yet known. Base qualities were left out, and no much larger clone turns up one base away.

The rearrangement combines TRBV9 with TRBJ2-3, with no reliable assignment of the D segment. Source: CD8+ T cells sorted from blood, taken at week 4, from a patient treated with tofacitinib. The origin of this receptor is a human donor with alopecia areata. The nucleotides read TGTGCCAGCAGCGTAGGCGAAGATACGCAGTATTTT. Translation gives CASSVGEDTQYF.